Here is one TCR beta chain with its context. The data were obtained in a study of OX40 agonist ivuxolimab in advanced cancers. Produced via immunoSEQ multiplex PCR; TCRdb's table is partial and in-frame only. There are 45,000 or so clones in the sample; around 90% occur only once, and around 16% lies in the top ten. Sample: CD4+ or CD8+ T cells sorted from blood, taken in a trial of the OX40 agonist ivuxolimab. The source is an adult with an advanced solid tumor such as melanoma, head and neck, liver or kidney cancer.

The CDR3 nucleotides read TGTGCCATCGGACAGGGCAGGGATACGCAGTATTTT. Its translation: CAIGQGRDTQYF. The J gene is TRBJ2-3, the V gene TRBV10-3; 8 bases match TRBD1. The germline V gene encodes CDR1 ENHRY and CDR2 SYGVKD. CDR3 size: 12 residues. Trimming at V came to 8 bases and at J to 6 bases, leaving 4 bases not matched to a gene.